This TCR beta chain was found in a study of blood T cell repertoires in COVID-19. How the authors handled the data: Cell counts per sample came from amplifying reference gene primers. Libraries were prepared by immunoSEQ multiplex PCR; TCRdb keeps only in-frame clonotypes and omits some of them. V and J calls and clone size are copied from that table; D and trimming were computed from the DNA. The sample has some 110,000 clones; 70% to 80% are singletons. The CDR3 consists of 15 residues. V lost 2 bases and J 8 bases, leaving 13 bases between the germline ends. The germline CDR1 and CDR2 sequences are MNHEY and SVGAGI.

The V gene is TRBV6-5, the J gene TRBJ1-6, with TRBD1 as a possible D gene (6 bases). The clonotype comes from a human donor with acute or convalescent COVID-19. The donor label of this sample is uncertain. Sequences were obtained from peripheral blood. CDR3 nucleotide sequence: TGTGCCAGCAGTTACCGGGCAGGGGAATATTCACCCCTCCACTTT. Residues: CASSYRAGEYSPLHF.